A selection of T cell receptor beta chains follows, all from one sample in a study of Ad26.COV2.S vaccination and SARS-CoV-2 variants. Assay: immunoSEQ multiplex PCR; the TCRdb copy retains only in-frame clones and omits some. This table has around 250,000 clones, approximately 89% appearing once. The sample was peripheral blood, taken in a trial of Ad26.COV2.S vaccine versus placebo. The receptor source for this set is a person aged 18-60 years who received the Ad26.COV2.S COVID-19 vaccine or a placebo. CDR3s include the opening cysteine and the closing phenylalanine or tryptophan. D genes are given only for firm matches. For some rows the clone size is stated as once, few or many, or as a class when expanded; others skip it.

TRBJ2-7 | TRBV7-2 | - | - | CASSLQGSSYEQYF | TGTGCCAGCAGCTTACAGGGAAGCTCCTACGAGCAGTACTTC
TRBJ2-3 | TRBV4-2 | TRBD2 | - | CASSTPTSGGTDTQYF | TGTGCCAGCAGCACACCGACTAGCGGGGGAACCGATACGCAGTATTTT
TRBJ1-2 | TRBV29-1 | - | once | CSVLHANYGYTF | TGCAGCGTCCTACATGCTAACTATGGCTACACCTTC
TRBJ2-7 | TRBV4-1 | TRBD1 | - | CASSLQTGGNYEQYF | TGCGCCAGCAGCCTCCAAACAGGGGGCAACTACGAGCAGTACTTC
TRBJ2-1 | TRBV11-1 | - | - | CASSLGDPNEQFF | TGTGCCAGCAGCTTAGGGGACCCCAATGAGCAGTTCTTC
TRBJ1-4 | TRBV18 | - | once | CASSPSTGTTNEKLFF | TGTGCCAGCTCACCATCCACCGGGACAACTAATGAAAAACTGTTTTTT
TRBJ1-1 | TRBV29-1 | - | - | CSVDQPTANTEAFF | TGCAGCGTTGATCAACCGACAGCGAACACTGAAGCTTTCTTT
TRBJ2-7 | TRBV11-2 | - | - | CASSLGRASYEQYF | TGTGCCAGCAGCTTAGGACGTGCATCCTACGAGCAGTACTTC
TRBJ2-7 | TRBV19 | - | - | CASSGGGLDPYEQYF | TGTGCCAGTAGCGGAGGGGGTTTGGACCCCTACGAGCAGTACTTC
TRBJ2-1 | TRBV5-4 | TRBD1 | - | CATRLDRSSYNEQFF | TGTGCCACTCGATTGGACAGGAGCTCCTACAATGAGCAGTTCTTC
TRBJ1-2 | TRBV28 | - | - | CASRVWAGYTF | TGTGCCAGCAGGGTGTGGGCTGGCTACACCTTC